The clone carrying this TCR beta chain was picked up a small number of times. Looked up from germline, CDR1 is ENHRY and CDR2 is SYGVKD. The CDR3 extends over 13 amino acids. Trimming took 6 bases from V and 5 from J; bases not matched to a gene: 3. The data belong to a study of radiotherapy plus CTLA-4 blockade in lung cancer. Profiling relied on immunoSEQ multiplex PCR, and the TCRdb table lists in-frame clones only, not all of them. The sample holds tens of thousands of clones; about four fifths are singletons and the top ten take approximately 3.9%. This specimen consisted of peripheral blood, obtained from a patient treated with radiotherapy plus ipilimumab. The chain links TRBV10-3 to TRBJ1-2, with 10 bases fitting TRBD1. This clonotype was sampled from a human donor with non-small cell lung cancer who had a partial response to radiotherapy plus ipilimumab. Some clones in this sample may be carry-over from other donors' samples. The CDR3 sequence: CAIRAGQGYGYTF. DNA for the CDR3: TGTGCCATCAGGGCGGGACAGGGGTATGGCTACACCTTC.